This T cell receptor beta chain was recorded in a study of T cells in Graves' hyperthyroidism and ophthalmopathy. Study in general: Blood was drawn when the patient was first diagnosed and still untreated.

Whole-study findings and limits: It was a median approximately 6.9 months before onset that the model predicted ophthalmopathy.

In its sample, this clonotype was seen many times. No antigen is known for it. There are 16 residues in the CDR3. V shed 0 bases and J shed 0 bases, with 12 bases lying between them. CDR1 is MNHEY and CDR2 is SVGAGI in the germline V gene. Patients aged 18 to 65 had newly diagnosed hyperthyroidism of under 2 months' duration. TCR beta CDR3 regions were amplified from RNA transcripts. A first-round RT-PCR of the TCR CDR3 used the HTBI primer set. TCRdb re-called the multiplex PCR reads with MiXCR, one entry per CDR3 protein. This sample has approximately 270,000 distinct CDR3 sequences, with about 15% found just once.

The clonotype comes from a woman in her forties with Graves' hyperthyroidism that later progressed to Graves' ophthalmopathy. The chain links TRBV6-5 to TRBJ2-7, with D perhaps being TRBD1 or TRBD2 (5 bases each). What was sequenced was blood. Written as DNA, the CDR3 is TGTGCCAGCAGTTACTCTCTAGAGGGGAGCTCCTACGAGCAGTACTTC. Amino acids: CASSYSLEGSSYEQYF.